This TCR beta chain was recovered during a study of Graves' ophthalmopathy and Graves' hyperthyroidism. This CDR3 is 10 amino acids long. Trimming shortened V by 5 bases and J by 1 base, and 2 bases separated the two germline ends. Germline V lookup: CDR1 DFQATT, CDR2 SNEGSKA (reference sequence). RNA transcripts were the source from which TCR beta CDR3 regions were amplified. Second-round multiplex PCR came after first-round RT-PCR with HTBI primers. From the multiplex PCR reads, TCRdb called clonotypes with MiXCR, one entry per CDR3 protein. The table includes 740,000 or so distinct CDR3 sequences, 40% detected once. PBMCs were isolated by Ficoll-Paque density gradient centrifugation, using approximately 11 ml of fresh peripheral blood as the starting material. This clonotype was seen at least ten times.

The receptor's source is an adult man with Graves' ophthalmopathy. Material for sequencing was peripheral blood. The chain couples TRBV20-1 to TRBJ1-1; D is undetermined. This CDR3 is CSAPNTEAFF. The CDR3 DNA reads as TGCAGTGCTCCGAACACTGAAGCTTTCTTT.